The sequence of this T cell receptor beta chain was determined in a study of T cells in localized non-small cell lung cancer (dated by TCRdb to 2018 to 2020). A note on the overall study: The study analyzed T cell repertoires of under 250 early-stage NSCLC patients, comparing tumors and uninvolved tumor-adjacent lungs. The cohort was made up of around 250 treatment-naive NSCLC patients whose localized lung tumors had been resected. NSCLC patients had a mean age of around 61 years, and more than 120 were male and about a hundred female. Broader findings and caveats from the paper: Uninvolved tumor-adjacent lung showed the highest T cell clonality, higher than tumor, which suggests more focused antigenic responses in the adjacent lung. Since the design was exploratory, TCR variables were selected using unadjusted p-values with no false-discovery rate correction. Because multi-region sequencing of the tumors was not done, intratumor heterogeneity could not be ruled out. Higher blood T cell density associated with longer overall survival, while higher adjacent-lung clonality associated with shorter survival. Of the top 100 tumor clones, a median of 57 were detected in paired uninvolved adjacent lung; around 27 were also among that lung's top 100.

At diagnosis, peripheral blood, uninvolved tumor-adjacent lung and tumor were collected and stored as a combination of fresh-frozen and FFPE material. The immunoSEQ Assay was used to sequence TCR beta CDR3 regions from DNA. Per the authors' processing: To compute T cell density, TCR beta template counts were normalized to usable DNA, which was estimated by amplifying housekeeping genes. Using the preseqR package, richness was estimated by extrapolating to 120,000 templates for tissue samples and 400,000 templates for PBMC samples. Clonality was calculated as one minus Pielou's evenness. To identify tissue-enriched TCRs, differential abundance testing was run on productive amino-acid clonotypes with a minimum total count of 5 and an alpha of 0.1. The Jaccard Index and the Morisita Overlap Index were used to quantify repertoire overlap between compartments. GLIPH grouped TCR beta CDR3s together with public tetramer-defined viral CDR3s, and a viral motif had to include at least three viral sequences and also show V-gene enrichment. The source is immuneACCESS, and TCRdb retained only in-frame sequences with V and J called. Part of the clones is not carried over; for the studies checked, unresolved V genes explain less than half of this, and the remainder is unexplained. V, J and clone size were drawn from that table, and D and trimming were deduced from the DNA. This sample is represented by roughly 5,000 clones; approximately 30% of them were singletons. The ten most abundant clones make up over 7% of the sample.

About this clone: Its antigen remains undetermined. Base-call qualities are not available, and no considerably larger clone is one nucleotide away.

Via the germline V gene, CDR1 is SGHDN and CDR2 FVKESK. Here V drops 2 bases and J drops 1 base, and the junction holds 4 bases not matched to any gene. The CDR3 spans 15 residues, from the cysteine through the phenylalanine. Here the CDR3 DNA is all that survives: 45 bases in frame from base 1. This specimen consisted of lung tumor tissue, obtained before any cancer treatment. The TCR originated in a woman between 35 and 70 years old with stage II squamous cell lung carcinoma. The chain links TRBV14 with TRBJ2-5; 7 middle bases align to TRBD1. CDR3 loop: CASSQSGQIQETQYF. Read as DNA, the sequence is TGTGCCAGCAGCCAATCGGGACAGATCCAAGAGACCCAGTACTTC.